This T cell receptor beta chain is drawn from a study of response to subunit inactivated influenza vaccine. From the RT-PCR reads, TCRdb called clonotypes with MiXCR, one entry per CDR3 protein. Of around 480,000 distinct CDR3 sequences in the sample, around 9.9% were seen once. Overall study findings and caveats: After each seasonal influenza vaccination, few new T cells are recruited, the authors suggested.

V was shortened by 0 bases and J by 8 bases, with 14 bases between the two germline ends. The length of the CDR3 is 15 residues. Per germline, CDR1 MNHEY and CDR2 SVGAGI. Many counts were recorded for this clonotype. Its antigen is currently unknown. This sequence joins TRBV6-5 and TRBJ2-1; D tentatively reads TRBD1 or TRBD2 (5 bases each). This specimen consisted of PBMCs from blood, obtained about 40 days after vaccination. This TCR was sampled from a man aged 50 to 59 who received an inactivated influenza vaccine. CDR3: CASSYSTGLGYEQFF. In DNA form, the CDR3 reads TGTGCCAGCAGTTACTCGACGGGGCTTGGGTATGAGCAGTTCTTC.